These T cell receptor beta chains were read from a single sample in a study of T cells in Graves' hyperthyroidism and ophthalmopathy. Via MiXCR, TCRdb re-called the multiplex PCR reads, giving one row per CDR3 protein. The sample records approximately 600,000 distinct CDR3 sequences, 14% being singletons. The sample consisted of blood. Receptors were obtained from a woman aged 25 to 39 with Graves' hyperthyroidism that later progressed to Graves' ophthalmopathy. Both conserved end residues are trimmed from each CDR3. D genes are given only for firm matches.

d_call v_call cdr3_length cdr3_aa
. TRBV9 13 ASSLIKEGNNEQF
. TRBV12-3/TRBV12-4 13 ASSFGGRSNQPQH
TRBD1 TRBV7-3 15 ASSHPGGQGSYNEQF
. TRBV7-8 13 ASSLGVQLNSPLH
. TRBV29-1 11 SVIDLLDTEAF
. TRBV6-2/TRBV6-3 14 ASTAEGRGYQETQY
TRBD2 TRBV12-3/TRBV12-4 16 ASSLHGASGSSYNEQF
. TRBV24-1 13 ATSDLTGSQETQY
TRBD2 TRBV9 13 ASSPGLAGAETQY
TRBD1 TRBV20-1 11 SAGRGPSYEQY
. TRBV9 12 ASSVSSQGHEQY
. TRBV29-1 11 SVEHLVLNEQF
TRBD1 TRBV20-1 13 SATRDSVAGNTIY
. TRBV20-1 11 SATTDITYEQY
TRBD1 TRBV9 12 ASSVVGSGGYDT
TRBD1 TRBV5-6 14 ASSSHRGRSTGELL
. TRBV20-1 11 SARLVAGWGYT
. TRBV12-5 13 ASGLEPAYLETQY
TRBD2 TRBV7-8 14 ASSLALWEGTGELF
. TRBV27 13 ASSSLGAGELEQY
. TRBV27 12 ASSHDSGDYGYT
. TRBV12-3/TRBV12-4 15 ASAPPLGREEAYEQY
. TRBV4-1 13 ASSQGYQVGYGYT
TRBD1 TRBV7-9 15 ASSGTEGAPSNQPQH
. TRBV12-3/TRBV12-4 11 ASSLGVSYEQY
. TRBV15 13 ATSSAESSWGPQH
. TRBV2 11 ASILGYGQPQH
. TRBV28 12 ASSSGARGQPQH
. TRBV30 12 AWRFAGTSQGYT
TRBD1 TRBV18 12 ASRDRETNQPQH
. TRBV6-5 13 ASSYSSRDNYEQY
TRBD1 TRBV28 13 ASSRETGGGSPLH
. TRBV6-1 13 ASSENGGGTDTQY
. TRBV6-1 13 ASSPGSGGGYGYT
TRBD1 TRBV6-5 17 ASSYLSGDRDTTNEKLF
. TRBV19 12 ASSPGKERSPLH
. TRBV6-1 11 ASSSWTDTEAF
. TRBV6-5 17 ASSYSTRHGVPGANVLT
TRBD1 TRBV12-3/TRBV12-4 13 ASSSGQGGKYGYT
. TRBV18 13 ASSPAAGLNTEAF
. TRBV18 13 ASSPFRDSTDTQY
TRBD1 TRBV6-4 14 ASSDSDGQGNSEQY
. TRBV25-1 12 ASSGSQGATEAF
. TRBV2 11 ASSDPERYEQY
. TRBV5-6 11 ASSPGARTEAF
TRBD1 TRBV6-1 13 ASSTRQGALETQY
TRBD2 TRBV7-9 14 ASSPGGASGRIEQY